This entry is about one TCR beta chain. This entry comes from a study of blood T cell repertoires in COVID-19. Study at large: The study drew acute and convalescent COVID-19 samples from the United States, Italy and Spain. The analysed material was cDNA or gDNA that came from T cells, B-cell-depleted T cells, or PBMCs.

V lost 5 bases and J lost 3; bases outside the gene matches: 10. Germline values: CDR1 SEHNR, CDR2 FQNEAQ (reference sequence). There are 16 residues in the CDR3. Per the authors' pipeline: Amplified reference gene primers provided the basis for estimating nucleated cell counts. Libraries were prepared by immunoSEQ multiplex PCR; TCRdb keeps only in-frame clonotypes and omits some of them. The DNA gave D and trimming, while V, J and clone size come from that table. The sample holds tens of thousands of clones, over 70% seen once. The chain recombines TRBV7-9 with TRBJ2-3, with 8 positions matching TRBD2. What was sequenced was peripheral blood. The receptor comes from a human donor in a cohort sampled during active COVID-19. The CDR3 sequence: CASSPRSGRRTDTQYF. DNA of the CDR3: TGTGCCAGCAGCCCCCGGAGCGGGAGAAGGACAGATACGCAGTATTTT.